A single sample is the source of the 8 T cell receptor beta chains below, sequenced in a study of vaccination and CD4 T cells after COVID-19. With the Oncomine TCR Beta short-read assay, DNA from cultured CD4+ T cells was sequenced. TCRdb fed the PCR reads into MiXCR, producing one record per CDR3 protein. The sample carries approximately 19,000 distinct CDR3 sequences, roughly 78% recorded once. Their antigens remain unidentified. Treatment defined: approximately 11-day PBMC culture with coronavirus spike peptide pools or control peptides (ViraFEST assay). Sequencing used CD4+ T cells from blood, cultured in vitro, obtained after SARS-CoV-2 vaccination. These receptor sequences come from a human donor who received a COVID-19 vaccine.

This clonotype was observed a few times. The V gene is TRBV6-1, the J gene TRBJ1-2; D may be TRBD1 (6 bases). V lost 5 bases to trimming and J lost 3 bases, with 7 bases between them. The CDR3 length is 12 residues. Germline V gives CDR1 MNHNS, CDR2 SASEGT. CDR3: CASSKGDYGYTF. DNA for the CDR3: TGTGCCAGCAGTAAGGGGGACTATGGCTACACCTTC.

This clonotype has just one count. The CDR3: CSAQVWTGVSGANVLTF. In nucleotides, the CDR3 is TGCAGTGCTCAAGTTTGGACAGGGGTCTCTGGGGCCAACGTCCTGACTTTC. V gene TRBV20-1 combines with J gene TRBJ2-6; 9 bases agree with TRBD1. Germline values: CDR1 DFQATT, CDR2 SNEGSKA (reference sequence). V was clipped by 5 bases and J by 0 bases; unmatched bases: 8. The CDR3 extends over 17 amino acids.

The chain employs TRBV4-2 and TRBJ1-2; 10 bases are shared with TRBD1. CDR1 and CDR2 (germline): LGHNA, YNFKEQ. The CDR3 contains 18 residues. Trimming cost V 0 bases and J 7 bases; bases outside gene matches: 14. CDR3 sequence: CASSQETGTGVGWGGYTF. The DNA for the CDR3 is TGTGCCAGCAGCCAAGAGACCGGGACAGGGGTGGGTTGGGGTGGCTACACCTTC.

This chain joins TRBV20-1 and TRBJ1-2, with 10 bases lining up with TRBD1. Per germline, CDR1 DFQATT and CDR2 SNEGSKA (reference sequence). The CDR3 sequence is 16 residues long. V lost 0 bases to trimming and J lost 8 bases; unmatched junction nucleotides: 12. The CDR3 region has the DNA TGCAGTGCTAGAGAGAGTCCCGGGACAGGGGCGTGGGGCTACACCTTC. This gives the protein CSARESPGTGAWGYTF.

The chain is built from TRBV2 and TRBJ1-2, with D possibly TRBD1 on 6 matching bases. Germline loops: CDR1 SNHLY, CDR2 FYNNEI. The CDR3 consists of 15 residues. The ends were cut back, 5 bases at V and 3 bases at J, with 16 bases in the middle. CDR3 residues: CASSPRGGTDYGYTF. The CDR3 coding sequence is TGTGCCAGCAGTCCGAGGGGGGGCACGGACTATGGCTACACCTTC. Based on the CDR3 plus reference TRBV2 and TRBJ1-2, the full variable domain is EPEVTQTPSHQVTQMGQEVILRCVPISNHLYFYWYRQILGQKVEFLVSFYNNEISEKSEIFDDQFSVERPDGSNFTLKIRSTKLEDSAMYFCASSPRGGTDYGYTFGSGTRLTVV.

The chain has TRBV2 and TRBJ2-3, with TRBD2 matching over 10 bases. The CDR3 covers 16 residues. Unmatched junction bases numbered 2, after V lost 1 base and J lost 1 base. Germline V lookup: CDR1 SNHLY, CDR2 FYNNEI. The CDR3 DNA follows: TGTGCCAGCAGTGAAGGTCTAGCGGGGGGCACAGATACGCAGTATTTT. This sequence encodes CASSEGLAGGTDTQYF. Complete variable domain (other parts from reference TRBV2 and TRBJ2-3): EPEVTQTPSHQVTQMGQEVILRCVPISNHLYFYWYRQILGQKVEFLVSFYNNEISEKSEIFDDQFSVERPDGSNFTLKIRSTKLEDSAMYFCASSEGLAGGTDTQYFGPGTRLTVL.

The chain couples TRBV6-2 or TRBV6-3 to TRBJ1-6; a weak D match, TRBD1 (5 bases). Germline CDR1 is MNHEY and CDR2 is SVGEGT. Trimming cost V 2 bases and J 7 bases, with 15 bases left between them. The CDR3 has 16 residues. CDR3 coding DNA: TGTGCCAGCAGTTACGGGGGAAGCAGGGCCAATTCACCCCTCCACTTT. Translating gives CASSYGGSRANSPLHF.

This clonotype showed up just once. The chain recombines TRBV19 with TRBJ1-1, with D tentatively TRBD1 (6 bases). CDR1 LNHDA and CDR2 SQIVND come from the germline V gene (reference sequence). The CDR3 is 15 amino acids. The germline V and J ends were trimmed by 0 bases and 6 bases, with 14 bases remaining between them. The CDR3 reads CASSIDTPGDPEAFF. The CDR3 nucleotides read TGTGCCAGTAGTATAGATACTCCAGGGGACCCTGAAGCTTTCTTT.